This T cell receptor (beta chain) emerged from a study of identical twins. Whole-study results and caveats: When twins shared out-of-frame alpha sequences, those sequences had excess low generation probability. Memory repertoires lacked the insertion deficit that abundant cord blood beta clonotypes showed.

This clonotype was counted at least ten times. Its antigen is still unknown. Healthy Caucasians were all of the donors. V lost 6 bases and J 1 base, leaving 13 bases between the germline ends. CDR1 and CDR2 (germline): DFQATT, SNEGSKA (reference sequence). The CDR3 is made up of 13 amino acids. TCRdb reprocessed the 5' RACE reads with MiXCR, giving one entry per CDR3 protein. The sample yields roughly 690,000 distinct CDR3 sequences, around 21% seen once. The same specimen was also included in a second study, on T cells expressing NK-cell markers.

The receptor was isolated from a young woman in good health. The chain joins TRBV20-1 to TRBJ2-7; D might be TRBD1 (5 bases). Source material: PBMCs. The CDR3 nucleotides are TGCAGTGCAAAAAAGACAGTGTCCTACGAGCAGTACTTC. Encoded protein: CSAKKTVSYEQYF.